These T cell receptor beta chains were read from a single sample in a study of T cells in Graves' hyperthyroidism and ophthalmopathy. MiXCR, run by TCRdb on the multiplex PCR reads, gives a single entry per CDR3 protein. The sample lists approximately 400,000 distinct CDR3 sequences; less than 20% were seen once. The sequenced sample was blood. Receptors were obtained from a young woman with Graves' hyperthyroidism. Both conserved end residues are part of each CDR3. Each record gives: CDR3 protein, V gene, J gene.

CASSQVRTDGYTF	TRBV4-1	TRBJ1-2
CASSQKRVINEQFF	TRBV14	TRBJ2-1
CASSLRGGTGELFF	TRBV28	TRBJ2-2
CASSQVGLGDTQYF	TRBV3-1	TRBJ2-3
CSARGGTGTTDQETQYF	TRBV20-1	TRBJ2-5
CASDVAGGKNEQFF	TRBV5-1	TRBJ2-1
CASSTGIGGDEQYF	TRBV10-1	TRBJ2-7
CASSSGASGGYNEQFF	TRBV11-3	TRBJ2-1
CASSPGQGSAYEQYF	TRBV6-1	TRBJ2-7
CASSQGPGEPEAFF	TRBV3-1	TRBJ1-1
CASRLAGETGELFF	TRBV3-1	TRBJ2-2
CASWGAAKNIQYF	TRBV6-1	TRBJ2-4
CSVGGHASSYNEQFF	TRBV29-1	TRBJ2-1
CSARETGQAFF	TRBV20-1	TRBJ1-1
CSATLKGLVSDTQYF	TRBV20-1	TRBJ2-3
CSARLLGVATSYNEQFF	TRBV20-1	TRBJ2-1
CASSMTTGGPNEKLFF	TRBV28	TRBJ1-4
CASSLGLAHTQYF	TRBV6-1	TRBJ2-3
CSAPRRESTDTQYF	TRBV20-1	TRBJ2-3
CAWSEQPNTEAFF	TRBV30	TRBJ1-1
CASSQVLRQVNYGYTF	TRBV4-1	TRBJ1-2
CATSSTSYNEQFF	TRBV15	TRBJ2-1
CASSDWSDNQPQHF	TRBV2	TRBJ1-5
CASSPGTGVNQPQHF	TRBV6-1	TRBJ1-5
CASSESRWDYGYTF	TRBV25-1	TRBJ1-2
CATTETAENTIYF	TRBV19	TRBJ1-3
CATSDFSGSGNEQFF	TRBV24-1	TRBJ2-1
CSALTLGQGSYEQYF	TRBV20-1	TRBJ2-7
CASSLGRLDTQYF	TRBV7-6	TRBJ2-3
CASSPLGGANYGYTF	TRBV27	TRBJ1-2
CASSTGGGAGELFF	TRBV19	TRBJ2-2
CASSQDRLAGVGGETQYF	TRBV4-1	TRBJ2-5
CASKVAGGAYNEQFF	TRBV2	TRBJ2-1
CASTGWTSQGRRETQYF	TRBV2	TRBJ2-5
CASSLGEGREKLFF	TRBV5-1	TRBJ1-4
CASSTNRDRDYEQYF	TRBV7-9	TRBJ2-7
CASSPDPGQGGYEQYF	TRBV5-6	TRBJ2-7
CASSQDTGTSNEQFF	TRBV4-2	TRBJ2-1
CASSPFSRYDTQYF	TRBV7-2	TRBJ2-3
CASSLPGRNEQFF	TRBV3-1	TRBJ2-1
CASSPALGALSYNEQFF	TRBV5-5	TRBJ2-1